These 10 T cell receptor beta chains were sequenced from one sample in a study of T-cell reconstitution after alpha-beta-depleted transplantation in children. Researchers prepared the TCRbeta library using unique molecular identifiers, the study reports. TCRdb ran MiXCR on the PCR reads and lists one entry per CDR3 protein. The data contain 190,000 or so distinct CDR3 sequences, 5% to 6.5% of them singletons. This specimen was PBMCs, taken before TCRalphabeta/CD19-depleted stem cell transplant. Every receptor here comes from a girl under three years old with combined immunodeficiency, due to receive a stem cell transplant.

The sample holds many counts of this clonotype. The J gene is TRBJ2-2, the V gene TRBV4-3; D remains ambiguous. V dropped 0 bases and J dropped 5 bases, with 4 bases sitting between them. Per germline, CDR1 LGHNA and CDR2 YSLEER. The CDR3 is 13 amino acids. The chain's CDR3 is CASSQDGTGELFF. CDR3 nucleotides: TGCGCCAGCAGCCAAGATGGAACCGGGGAGCTGTTTTTT.

This clonotype was picked up many times. The chain uses TRBV29-1 and TRBJ2-5, with 7 bases identical to TRBD1. J was trimmed by 2 bases and V by 7 bases; bases with no gene match: 4. Germline values: CDR1 SQVTM, CDR2 ANQGSEA. The CDR3 consists of 12 residues. The DNA for the CDR3 is TGCAGCGGAGAGGACAGGCAAGAGACCCAGTACTTC. This sequence encodes CSGEDRQETQYF.

This clonotype was seen ten or more times. The chain combines TRBV11-1 with TRBJ2-5, with 7 bases lining up with TRBD1. The CDR3 loop spans 14 amino acids. The J segment lost 2 bases and the V segment lost 3 bases, leaving 3 bases of the junction unmatched. Germline V gives CDR1 SGHAT, CDR2 FQDESV (reference sequence). The chain's CDR3 is CASSLRQGQETQYF. In DNA, the CDR3 is TGTGCCAGCAGCTTGAGACAGGGACAAGAGACCCAGTACTTC.

This clonotype has a count of ten or more. The chain carries TRBV5-5 and TRBJ2-3, with D hard to call. This CDR3 comprises 17 residues. Germline V gene sequence: CDR1 SGHKS, CDR2 YYEKEE (reference sequence). The V gene lost 6 bases and the J gene lost 4 bases, with 24 bases spanning the gap. CDR3 DNA: TGTGCCAGCATCCCCAGAAGCACCGTACTGAATTCAGATACGCAGTATTTT. Its translation is CASIPRSTVLNSDTQYF. Full variable domain (outside the CDR3, taken from reference TRBV5-5 and TRBJ2-3): DAGVTQSPTHLIKTRGQQVTLRCSPISGHKSVSWYQQVLGQGPQFIFQYYEKEERGRGNFPDRFSARQFPNYSSELNVNALLLGDSALYLCASIPRSTVLNSDTQYFGPGTRLTVL.

The chain links TRBV7-2 to TRBJ2-3; D is unclear. The CDR3 is made up of 17 amino acids. Germline V CDR1 and CDR2: SGHTA, FQGNSA. V lost 1 base to trimming and J lost 2 bases, with 16 bases between them. CDR3: CASSLVDFGEITDTQYF. The DNA for the CDR3 is TGTGCCAGCAGCTTAGTTGACTTTGGCGAGATCACAGATACGCAGTATTTT. The full variable domain, its missing parts supplied by reference TRBV7-2 and TRBJ2-3, is GAGVSQSPSNKVTEKGKDVELRCDPISGHTALYWYRQSLGQGLEFLIYFQGNSAPDKSGLPSDRFSAERTGGSVSTLTIQRTQQEDSAVYLCASSLVDFGEITDTQYFGPGTRLTVL.

This clonotype appeared many times. The chain recombines TRBV20-1 with TRBJ2-1; 9 nucleotides agree with TRBD2. CDR1 is DFQATT, CDR2 SNEGSKA, per germline (reference sequence). The CDR3 is made up of 14 amino acids. V lost 3 bases, J lost 2 bases, and 2 bases stayed unmatched. The CDR3 protein is CSASGGRAYNEQFF. Written as DNA, the CDR3 is TGCAGTGCTAGCGGCGGGAGGGCCTACAATGAGCAGTTCTTC.

Concerning this clonotype itself: A clone one base away is much larger, so this may be a read error. V and J are TRBV12-3 or TRBV12-4 and TRBJ1-5; the D is unclear. The DNA end is a closer match to TRBJ2-3, so the J assignment may be wrong. The CDR3 extends over 14 amino acids. The CDR3: CASSLLQNNQPQYF. The CDR3 DNA sequence: TGTGCCAGCAGTTTATTACAGAACAATCAGCCCCAGTATTTT.

This clonotype has a count of ten or more. One end of the junction varies from germline; a read error may be responsible. The chain couples TRBV4-3 to TRBJ1-1, with unresolved D. This CDR3 is 12 amino acids long. The germline CDR1 and CDR2 sequences are LGHNA and YSLEER. CDR3 in DNA: TGCGCCAGCAGCCAAGGGAACAGTGAAGCTTTCTTT. Encoded protein: CASSQGNSEAFF.

As concerns this clonotype: A read error may explain this, as a much larger clone is one base away. The genes are TRBV20-1 and TRBJ2-7; TRBD2 is a possible D gene (6 bases). The CDR3 extends over 13 amino acids. Germline V CDR1 and CDR2: DFQATT, SNEGSKA (reference sequence). V gave up 5 bases and J gave up 0 bases, with 11 bases separating them. The CDR3 DNA reads as TGCAGTGCTCCCGGGGGAAGCTCCTACGAGCAGTACTTC. It codes for CSAPGGSSYEQYF.

This clonotype was observed many times. The V gene is TRBV9, the J gene TRBJ2-2, with a tentative D call TRBD2 (6 bases). Between the trimmed V and J ends, which lost 5 bases and 0 bases, there was a span of 11 bases. CDR3 length: 15 amino acids. CDR1 is SGDLS, CDR2 YYNGEE, per germline. This CDR3 reads CASSLGGANTGELFF. In nucleotides, the CDR3 is TGTGCCAGCAGTCTCGGGGGAGCGAACACCGGGGAGCTGTTTTTT.